Listed below are T cell receptor beta chains from one sample, sequenced in a study of human T cells and chemical hapten exposure. In TCRdb, the RACE reads were re-called with MiXCR into one record per CDR3 protein. Of roughly 90,000 distinct CDR3 sequences listed, under 13% are singletons. Sequenced material: whole blood, taken in connection with sensitization to the hapten diphenylcyclopropenone (DPC). All receptors derive from a woman in her 30s with alopecia areata. Some clones in this sample may be carry-over from other donors' samples. Each CDR3 is given with its conserved first and last residue. Each record gives: V gene, CDR3 protein.

TRBV18,CASSPTWGGTDTQYF
TRBV5-1,CASSLDGSSYEQYF
TRBV10-3,CAITRDNSGNTIYF
TRBV7-9,CASSLGQGRGAKLFF
TRBV29-1,CSASDSIGSGANVLTF
TRBV2,CASSEEYRYGYTF
TRBV5-1,CASSLDVEGNTIYF
TRBV4-3,CASSLNRGGFGHNEQFF
TRBV29-1,CSVEDWSSRATDTQYF
TRBV20-1,CSARDWRGGPPSGEQYF
TRBV29-1,CSVSPRLAGGRDEQFF
TRBV18,CASSPEPTLNTEAFF
TRBV28,CASSFSDSYEQYF
TRBV3-1,CASSQAIPHTEAFF
TRBV29-1,CSVRTSGRNSEQFF
TRBV15,CATSREVQETQYF
TRBV28,CASSLRGWDRGLYQPQHF